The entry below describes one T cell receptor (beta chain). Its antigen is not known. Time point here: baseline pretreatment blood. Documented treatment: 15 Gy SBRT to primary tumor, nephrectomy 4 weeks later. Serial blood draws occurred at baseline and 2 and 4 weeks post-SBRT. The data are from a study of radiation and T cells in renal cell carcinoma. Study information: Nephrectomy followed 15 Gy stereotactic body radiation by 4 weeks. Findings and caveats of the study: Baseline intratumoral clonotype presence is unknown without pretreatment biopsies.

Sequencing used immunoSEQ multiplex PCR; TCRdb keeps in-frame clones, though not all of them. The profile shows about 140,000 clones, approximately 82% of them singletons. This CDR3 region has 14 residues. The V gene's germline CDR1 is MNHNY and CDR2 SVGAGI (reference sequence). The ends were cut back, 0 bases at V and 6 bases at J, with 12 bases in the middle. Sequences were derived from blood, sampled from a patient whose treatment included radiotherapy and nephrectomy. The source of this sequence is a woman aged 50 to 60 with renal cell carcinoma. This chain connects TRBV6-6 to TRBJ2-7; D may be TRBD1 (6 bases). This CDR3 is CASSYSGQSGEQYF. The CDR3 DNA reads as TGTGCCAGCAGTTACTCGGGACAATCAGGCGAGCAGTACTTC.